The source of this T cell receptor (beta chain) is a study of a mutant IDH1 vaccine in newly diagnosed glioma. V was cut by 4 bases and J by 2 bases, with 9 bases left in between. The CDR3 is made up of 14 amino acids. CDR1 is SGHKS and CDR2 is YYEKEE in the germline V gene (reference sequence). Sample time point: week 35, safety follow-up. Doses consisted of 300 ug of mutant IDH1 20-mer peptide each, paired with topical imiquimod. Remarks on this clone: Its matching antigen is unknown.

The method was immunoSEQ multiplex PCR; TCRdb's version includes in-frame clones alone and lacks a portion of them. The sample comprises 65,000 to 85,000 clones, about 87% of which are singletons, and 1.5% to 2.5% rests with the top ten. This chain joins TRBV5-5 and TRBJ1-4; D is undetermined. Sequencing was performed on PBMCs, taken from a glioma patient whose treatment included an IDH1 peptide vaccine. This sequence was found in a man in his thirties or forties with glioma. CDR3 in DNA: TGTGCCAGCAGCCCAGAATATACTAATGAAAAACTGTTTTTT. Its translation is CASSPEYTNEKLFF.